This T cell receptor beta chain derives from a study of T cell changes during pregnancy in multiple sclerosis. Data came from immunoSEQ multiplex PCR; TCRdb stores just in-frame clones and leaves some out. The profile shows around 68,000 clones, around 90% of them singletons. V gave up 5 bases and J gave up 3 bases; unmatched junction bases: 6. The CDR3 extends over 14 amino acids. Germline V gives CDR1 SGHRS, CDR2 YFSETQ. Here the sequenced sample was CD4+ T cells from peripheral blood mononuclear cells, taken before pregnancy. This TCR came from a female donor with multiple sclerosis, enrolled in a pregnancy study. J is TRBJ1-1 and V is TRBV5-1; 8 nucleotides agree with TRBD1. The CDR3, as DNA: TGCGCCAGCAGGCGGGACAGGCCGGACACTGAAGCTTTCTTT. It specifies CASRRDRPDTEAFF. Complete variable domain (other parts from reference TRBV5-1 and TRBJ1-1): KAGVTQTPRYLIKTRGQQVTLSCSPISGHRSVSWYQQTPGQGLQFLFEYFSETQRNKGNFPGRFSGRQFSNSRSEMNVSTLELGDSALYLCASRRDRPDTEAFFGQGTRLTVV.